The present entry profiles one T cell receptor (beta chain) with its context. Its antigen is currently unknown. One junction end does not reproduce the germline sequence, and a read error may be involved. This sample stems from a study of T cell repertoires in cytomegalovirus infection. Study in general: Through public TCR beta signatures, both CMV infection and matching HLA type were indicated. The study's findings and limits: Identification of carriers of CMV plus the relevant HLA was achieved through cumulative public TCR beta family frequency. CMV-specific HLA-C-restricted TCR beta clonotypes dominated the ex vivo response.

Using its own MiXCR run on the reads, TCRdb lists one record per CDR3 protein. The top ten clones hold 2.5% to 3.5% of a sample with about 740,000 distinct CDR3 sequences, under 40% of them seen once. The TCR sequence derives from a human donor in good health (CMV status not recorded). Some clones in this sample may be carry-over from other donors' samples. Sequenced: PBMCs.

The CDR3 reads CASSKFGQAMNTEALF. CDR3 DNA sequence: TGTGCCAGCAGCAAATTTGGACAGGCGATGAACACTGAAGCTTTATTT. The rearrangement joins TRBV11-2 to TRBJ1-1, with 7 bases aligning to TRBD1. CDR1 is SGHAT, CDR2 FQNNGV, per germline. This CDR3 comprises 16 residues.